The 21 T cell receptor beta chains given below trace back to one sample, sequenced in a study of beta chain features in type 1 diabetes. cDNA synthesis used the whole RNA isolate, giving expressed TCRB sequences. Assay: immunoSEQ multiplex PCR; the TCRdb copy retains only in-frame clones and omits some. Of about 150,000 clones in the sample, around 10% were seen once. The material sequenced was central memory CD4+ T cells from blood. The receptor set was obtained from a man between 18 and 29 years old in good health.

In its sample, this clone was seen a few times. The chain recombines TRBV7-9 with TRBJ2-5; D might be TRBD1 or TRBD2, each matching 5 bases. The germline V gene encodes CDR1 SEHNR and CDR2 FQNEAQ (reference sequence). V was pared by 6 bases and J by 3 bases, with 17 bases between. The CDR3 length is 15 residues. CDR3 nucleotides: TGTGCCAGCAGTACCGGGACCAGGCCCAAAGAGACCCAGTACTTC. As protein: CASSTGTRPKETQYF.

The CDR3 sequence: CAWSQGQGNTLHF. DNA for the CDR3: TGTGCCTGGAGTCAAGGACAGGGTAACACCCTCCACTTT. The chain couples TRBV30 to TRBJ1-6; 8 bases are shared with TRBD1. This CDR3 is 13 amino acids long. In germline, CDR1 is GTSNPN, CDR2 SVGIG (reference sequence). V was pared by 2 bases and J by 14 bases, with 8 bases of the junction left unmatched.

CDR3 sequence: CASSPSRGTDTQYF. The CDR3 coding sequence is TGTGCCAGCAGTCCCTCAAGGGGCACAGATACGCAGTATTTT. The gene calls are TRBV27 and TRBJ2-3; D unclear. CDR1 MNHEY and CDR2 SMNVEV come from the germline V gene (reference sequence). V lost 5 bases and J lost 1, with 10 bases in between. This CDR3 comprises 14 residues.

The chain employs TRBV13 and TRBJ2-5; D not resolved. CDR3 length: 13 amino acids. Germline V lookup: CDR1 PRHDT, CDR2 FYEKMQ (reference sequence). V was clipped by 0 bases and J by 2 bases, with 4 bases between them. CDR3 protein: CASSLGGQETQYF. CDR3 DNA: TGTGCCAGCAGCTTAGGGGGTCAAGAGACCCAGTACTTC.

V and J are TRBV4-1 and TRBJ2-3; the D call may be TRBD1 or TRBD2 (5 bases each). The CDR3 length is 15 residues. With 0 bases removed from V and 5 bases from J, the gap between germline ends came to 12 bases. The germline V gene has CDR1 MGHRA and CDR2 YSYEKL. The CDR3 sequence: CASSQDWGRRDTQYF. Written as DNA, the CDR3 is TGCGCCAGCAGCCAAGATTGGGGGAGAAGAGATACGCAGTATTTT.

The genes are TRBV11-2 and TRBJ2-2; 12 bases are a match to TRBD2. Per the germline V gene, CDR1 is SGHAT and CDR2 is FQNNGV. V trimming: 2 bases; J trimming: 5 bases; junction bases outside the gene matches: 9. This CDR3 is built from 18 residues. As DNA, the CDR3 is TGTGCCAGCAGCTTAAACCGACTAGCGGGAGTAGTGACCGGGGAGCTGTTTTTT. Translating gives CASSLNRLAGVVTGELFF.

The rearrangement uses TRBV29-1 and TRBJ1-5; 8 nucleotides line up with TRBD1. Per germline, CDR1 SQVTM and CDR2 ANQGSEA. The V segment lost 7 bases and the J segment 0 bases; nucleotides outside the gene matches: 14. The CDR3 is 17 amino acids. The CDR3 spells CSALTGAKMGSNQPQHF. CDR3 nucleotides: TGCAGCGCCCTGACAGGGGCCAAAATGGGTAGCAATCAGCCCCAGCATTTT.

This chain uses TRBV5-8 with TRBJ1-1; 7 nucleotides align to TRBD1. This CDR3 region has 15 residues. Trimming cost V 0 bases and J 5 bases; bases outside gene matches: 7. CDR1 and CDR2 (germline): SGHTS, YDEGEE. The CDR3 DNA sequence: TGTGCCAGCAGCTTGGCCCAGGACAGGACGACTGAAGCTTTCTTT. Amino acids: CASSLAQDRTTEAFF.

J is TRBJ1-1 and V is TRBV5-8; D is possibly TRBD1 (6 bases). V lost 0 bases and J lost 4, with 16 bases in between. Germline values: CDR1 SGHTS, CDR2 YDEGEE. This CDR3 contains 16 residues. This CDR3 reads CASSLAGVGAITEAFF. As DNA, the CDR3 is TGTGCCAGCAGCTTGGCCGGAGTGGGGGCCATCACTGAAGCTTTCTTT.

The genes are TRBV6-6 and TRBJ1-2; D not certain. Germline V gives CDR1 MNHNY, CDR2 SVGAGI (reference sequence). There are 12 residues in the CDR3. The V end was cut by 6 bases, the J end by 7 bases, with 12 bases between. CDR3 protein: CASSANLGGYTF. CDR3 in DNA: TGTGCCAGCAGCGCTAATCTAGGTGGCTACACCTTC.

V and J are TRBV20-1 and TRBJ2-1; 7 positions match TRBD1. The germline V gene has CDR1 DFQATT and CDR2 SNEGSKA (reference sequence). This CDR3 comprises 11 residues. The ends lost 6 bases at V and 8 bases at J; junction bases unmatched: 4. The CDR3 region has the DNA TGCAGTGCCACCAGGGGGTATGAGCAGTTCTTC. Its protein product is CSATRGYEQFF.

This CDR3 reads CASSYQGTVVGEQYF. CDR3 DNA: TGTGCCAGCTCTTATCAGGGGACCGTAGTCGGCGAGCAGTACTTC. This rearrangement joins TRBV18 to TRBJ2-7; possible D gene TRBD1, 6 bases. This CDR3 has 15 amino acids. V was cut by 6 bases and J by 6 bases, with 21 bases left in between. Germline values: CDR1 KGHSH, CDR2 LQKENI.

This clone showed up just a few times. The chain couples TRBV4-2 to TRBJ1-5, with TRBD1 matching over 9 bases. Germline values: CDR1 LGHNA, CDR2 YNFKEQ. V was clipped by 0 bases and J by 6 bases; unmatched bases: 6. The CDR3 extends over 16 amino acids. CDR3 sequence: CASSQDWTGALQPQHF. DNA for the CDR3: TGTGCCAGCAGCCAAGATTGGACAGGGGCACTTCAGCCCCAGCATTTT.

This clone showed up just a few times. The rearrangement uses TRBV4-2 and TRBJ2-1; 7 nucleotides line up with TRBD2. Trimming removed 1 base from V and 7 bases from J; junction bases left unmatched: 4. The germline V gene has CDR1 LGHNA and CDR2 YNFKEQ. The CDR3 length is 14 residues. CDR3 sequence (DNA): TGTGCCAGCAGCCAAGTTTCGGGGGGTAATGAGCAGTTCTTC. Its translation: CASSQVSGGNEQFF.

In this sample, this clone turned up many times. Here the CDR3 DNA reads TGTGCCAGTAGGCCTAGCGGGAGGCCTAGCACAGATACGCAGTATTTT. The encoded protein is CASRPSGRPSTDTQYF. This chain links TRBV19 with TRBJ2-3; 11 positions match TRBD2. This CDR3 has 16 amino acids. CDR1 and CDR2 (germline): LNHDA, SQIVND (reference sequence). The ends lost 6 bases at V and 0 bases at J; junction bases unmatched: 5.

There are a few counts of this clone. The chain is built from TRBV7-3 and TRBJ1-2; possibly TRBD1 for D (5 bases). V was cut by 0 bases and J by 4 bases, with 6 bases left in between. The germline gives CDR1 SGHTA, CDR2 FQGTGA. The CDR3 has 13 amino acids. This chain's CDR3 is CASSLTQVYGYTF. The CDR3 nucleotides read TGTGCCAGCAGCTTAACACAGGTCTATGGCTACACCTTC.

In this sample, this clone turned up a few times. The rearrangement joins TRBV9 to TRBJ2-1; 12 bases match TRBD2. J lost 5 bases, V lost 0 bases, and 9 bases had no gene match. Germline CDR1 is SGDLS and CDR2 is YYNGEE. The CDR3 has 18 residues. CDR3 in DNA: TGTGCCAGCAGCGTAGTTGGTTCCACTAGCGGGGGGAACAATGAGCAGTTCTTC. It encodes CASSVVGSTSGGNNEQFF.

This clone appeared a few times. This chain joins TRBV28 and TRBJ2-7; D gene ambiguous. The CDR3 is made up of 13 amino acids. Germline V gene data show CDR1 as MDHEN and CDR2 as SYDVKM. Deletions cut 4 bases from V and 1 base from J, with 8 bases between. The chain's CDR3 is CASSSHSSYEQYF. The CDR3 DNA sequence: TGTGCCAGCAGTTCCCACAGTTCCTACGAGCAGTACTTC.

This clone was seen a few times. The chain carries TRBV5-1 and TRBJ2-3; D is uncertain. V lost 0 bases, J lost 2 bases, and 10 bases lay in between. Germline V gives CDR1 SGHRS, CDR2 YFSETQ. This CDR3 comprises 15 residues. Here the CDR3 reads CASSLERFNTDTQYF. The CDR3 region has the DNA TGCGCCAGCAGCTTGGAGAGGTTCAACACAGATACGCAGTATTTT.

This clone was counted between two and nine times. The chain links TRBV7-2 to TRBJ2-1; TRBD1 agrees at 10 bases. Germline CDR1 and CDR2: SGHTA and FQGNSA. The CDR3 sequence is 16 residues long. V lost 2 bases to trimming and J lost 7 bases; unmatched junction nucleotides: 8. CDR3 DNA sequence: TGTGCCAGCAGCTTAACGAGACAGGGGGCCTCGAATGAGCAGTTCTTC. Protein sequence: CASSLTRQGASNEQFF. The full variable domain, with the rest looked up from reference TRBV7-2 and TRBJ2-1, is GAGVSQSPSNKVTEKGKDVELRCDPISGHTALYWYRQSLGQGLEFLIYFQGNSAPDKSGLPSDRFSAERTGGSVSTLTIQRTQQEDSAVYLCASSLTRQGASNEQFFGPGTRLTVL.

By share of the sample, this clone is medium-sized. The V call is TRBV10-3, the J call TRBJ2-2; no definite D call. The CDR3 contains 17 residues. V shed 3 bases and J shed 1 base, with 15 bases lying between them. Looked up from germline, CDR1 is ENHRY and CDR2 is SYGVKD. This CDR3 reads CAISDASKPMNTGELFF. The CDR3 coding sequence is TGTGCCATCAGTGATGCCAGCAAACCGATGAACACCGGGGAGCTGTTTTTT.